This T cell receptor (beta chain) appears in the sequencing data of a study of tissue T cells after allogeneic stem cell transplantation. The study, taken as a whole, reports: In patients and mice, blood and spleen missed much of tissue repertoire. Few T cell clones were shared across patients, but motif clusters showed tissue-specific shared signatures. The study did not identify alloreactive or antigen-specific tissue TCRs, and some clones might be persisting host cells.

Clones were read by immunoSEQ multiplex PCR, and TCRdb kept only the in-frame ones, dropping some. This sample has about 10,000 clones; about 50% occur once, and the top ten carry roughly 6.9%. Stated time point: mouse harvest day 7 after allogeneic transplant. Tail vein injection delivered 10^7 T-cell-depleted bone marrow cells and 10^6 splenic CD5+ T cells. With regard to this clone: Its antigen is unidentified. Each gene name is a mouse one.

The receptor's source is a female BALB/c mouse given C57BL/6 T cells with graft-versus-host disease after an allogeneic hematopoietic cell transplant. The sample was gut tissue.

The CDR3 DNA, read in part, is TGTGCCAGCAGTCTGAGGACGGCAAACACAGAAGTCTTC. Residues: CASSLRTANTEVF. The entire CDR3 reads CASSLRTANTEVFF. The J gene is TRBJ1-1, the V gene TRBV26; D gene ambiguous. The observed sequence ends 1 residue before the CDR3 terminus, with the missing tail filled in from the germline J gene. Germline CDR1 reads KGHPV; CDR2 reads FQNQEV (reference sequence). V lost 2 bases to trimming and J lost 0 bases, with 7 bases between them. CDR3 length: 14 residues.